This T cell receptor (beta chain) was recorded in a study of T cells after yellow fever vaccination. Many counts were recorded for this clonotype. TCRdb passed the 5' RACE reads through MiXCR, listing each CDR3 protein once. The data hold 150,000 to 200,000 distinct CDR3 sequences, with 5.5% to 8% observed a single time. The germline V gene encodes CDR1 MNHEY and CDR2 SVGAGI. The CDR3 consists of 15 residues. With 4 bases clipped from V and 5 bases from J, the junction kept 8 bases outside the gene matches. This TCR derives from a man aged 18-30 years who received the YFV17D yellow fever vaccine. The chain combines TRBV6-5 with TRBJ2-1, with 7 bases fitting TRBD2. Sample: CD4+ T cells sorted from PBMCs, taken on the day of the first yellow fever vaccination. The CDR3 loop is CASSLITGGNNEQFF. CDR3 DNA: TGTGCCAGCAGTTTGATAACGGGGGGAAACAATGAGCAGTTCTTC.